Below are 4 T cell receptor beta chains sequenced from a single sample in a study of sequential checkpoint blockade in melanoma. The repertoire was sequenced with immunoSEQ multiplex PCR; TCRdb's copy has only in-frame clones and lacks some. Of several thousand clones listed, roughly 70% are singletons. Treatment: randomized to nivolumab then ipilimumab (arm A) or the reverse (arm B). Material: CD8+ T cells sorted from blood (inferred from file names), obtained from a patient given nivolumab and ipilimumab in sequence. The receptors shown here come from a human donor with melanoma.

The chain couples TRBV7-9 to TRBJ1-4; D ambiguous. Trimming took off 1 base at V and 8 bases at J, with 11 bases between the two ends. This CDR3 spans 14 amino acids. Germline CDR1 is SEHNR and CDR2 is FQNEAQ (reference sequence). The CDR3 sequence is CASSLVNMEEKLFF. CDR3 in DNA: TGTGCCAGCAGCTTAGTGAACATGGAGGAAAAACTGTTTTTT.

This clone turned up a few times. V gene TRBV6-1 combines with J gene TRBJ1-6; 10 nucleotides line up with TRBD1. CDR1 MNHNS and CDR2 SASEGT come from the germline V gene. J gave up 10 bases and V 5 bases, and 5 bases lay outside the gene matches. There are 14 residues in the CDR3. The CDR3 nucleotides read TGTGCCAGCAGTACCGGGACAGGGGCCTCACCCCTCCACTTT. Amino acids: CASSTGTGASPLHF.

The chain links TRBV9 to TRBJ1-1, with D hard to call. V was clipped by 3 bases and J by 2 bases, with 5 bases between them. Germline V gene sequence: CDR1 SGDLS, CDR2 YYNGEE. This CDR3 comprises 12 residues. The CDR3 DNA reads as TGTGCCAGCAGCGGAACTAACACTGAAGCTTTCTTT. Translated: CASSGTNTEAFF.

Only a few counts were recorded for this clone. The chain employs TRBV6-4 and TRBJ1-1, with a possible D match to TRBD1 (6 bases). The CDR3 is made up of 15 amino acids. Germline CDR1 MRHNA, CDR2 SNTAGT. V lost 6 bases to trimming and J lost 0 bases, with 14 bases between them. CDR3 in DNA: TGTGCCAGCAGCCCCATCACAGGGTTGAACACTGAAGCTTTCTTT. It is translated as CASSPITGLNTEAFF.